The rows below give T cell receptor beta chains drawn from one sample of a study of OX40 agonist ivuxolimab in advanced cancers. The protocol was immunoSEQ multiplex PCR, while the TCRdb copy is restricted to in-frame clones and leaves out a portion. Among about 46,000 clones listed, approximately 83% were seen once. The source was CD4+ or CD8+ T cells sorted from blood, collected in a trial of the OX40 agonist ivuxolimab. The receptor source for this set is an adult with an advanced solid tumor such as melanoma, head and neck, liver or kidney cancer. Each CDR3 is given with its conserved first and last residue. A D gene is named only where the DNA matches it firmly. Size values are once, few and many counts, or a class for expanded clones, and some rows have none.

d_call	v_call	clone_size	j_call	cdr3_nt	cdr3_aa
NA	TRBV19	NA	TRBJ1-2	TGTGCCAGTAGCGACCCTACCCGCCGCTACACCTTC	CASSDPTRRYTF
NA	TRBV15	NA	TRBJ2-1	TGTGCCACCAGCGTCGGGGGTCCGAATAACTACAATGAGCAGTTCTTC	CATSVGGPNNYNEQFF
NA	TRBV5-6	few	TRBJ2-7	TGTGCCAGCAGCCTGAGGGGGACTTATGCCTACGAGCAGTACTTC	CASSLRGTYAYEQYF
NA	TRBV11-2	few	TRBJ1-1	TGTGCCAGCAGCGTCCAATTGGGAAGGAACACTGAAGCTTTCTTT	CASSVQLGRNTEAFF
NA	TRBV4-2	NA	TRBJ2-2	TGTGCCAGCAGCCAAGATCTGGTAGGGACCGGGGAGCTGTTTTTT	CASSQDLVGTGELFF
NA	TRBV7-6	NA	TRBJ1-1	TGTGCCAGCAGCTTGTCTTCGGGGGGCAACACTGAAGCTTTCTTT	CASSLSSGGNTEAFF
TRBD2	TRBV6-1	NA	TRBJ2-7	TGTGCCAGCACCCCGGGGTGGGGGGGAGGGTACGAGCAGTACTTC	CASTPGWGGGYEQYF
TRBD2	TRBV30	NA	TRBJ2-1	TGTGCCTGGAGTCCCCGGACTAGCGGGGGACACAATGAGCAGTTCTTC	CAWSPRTSGGHNEQFF
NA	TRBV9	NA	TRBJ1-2	TGTGCCAGCAGCGTACCGGGCGACTATGGCTACACCTTC	CASSVPGDYGYTF
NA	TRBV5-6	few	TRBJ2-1	TGTGCCAGCAGCTTGCGTAGCGGATTAGTTGATGAGCAGTTCTTC	CASSLRSGLVDEQFF
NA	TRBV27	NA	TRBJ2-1	TGTGCCAGCAGTTTAAGGGGAGTAGAGCAGTTCTTC	CASSLRGVEQFF
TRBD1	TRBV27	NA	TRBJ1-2	TGTGCCAGCAGTTTATTGGGACAGGGCCCCTATGGCTACACCTTC	CASSLLGQGPYGYTF
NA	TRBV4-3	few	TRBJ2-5	TGCGCCAGCAGCCACAAAAACCGGGACCAAGAGACCCAGTACTTC	CASSHKNRDQETQYF
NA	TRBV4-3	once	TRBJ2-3	TGCGCCAGCAGCCAAGATCGACAGAAAGGACACACAGATACGCAGTATTTT	CASSQDRQKGHTDTQYF
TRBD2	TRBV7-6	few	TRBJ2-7	TGTGCCAGCGGGGGGGACCACGAGCAGTACTTC	CASGGDHEQYF
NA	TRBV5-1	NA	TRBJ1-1	TGCGCCAGCAGCCAACAGGGTCTGGAGAACACTGAAGCTTTCTTT	CASSQQGLENTEAFF
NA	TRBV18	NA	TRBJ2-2	TGTGCCAGCTCACCACCGGGGGCAGGGGACACCGGGGAGCTGTTTTTT	CASSPPGAGDTGELFF
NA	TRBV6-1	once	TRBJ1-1	TGTGCCAGCAGTTATGCTTTGAACACTGAAGCTTTCTTT	CASSYALNTEAFF
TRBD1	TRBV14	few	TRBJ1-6	TGTGCCAGCAGCTCAACCCCCGGGACAGCCAACTCACCCCTCCACTTT	CASSSTPGTANSPLHF
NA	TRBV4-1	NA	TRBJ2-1	TGCGCCAGCAGCCAAGATTTTCGGACCTATAATGAGCAGTTCTTC	CASSQDFRTYNEQFF
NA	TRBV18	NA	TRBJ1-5	TGTGCCAGCTCACGGGACGAAAATCAGCCCCAGCATTTT	CASSRDENQPQHF
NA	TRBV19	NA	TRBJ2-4	TGTGCCAGTAGCCCGATTAGAGAGGGCAAAAACATTCAGTACTTC	CASSPIREGKNIQYF
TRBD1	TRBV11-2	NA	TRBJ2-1	TGTGCCAGCAGCTTAGGACAGGGCCAGTTCGAGCAGTTCTTC	CASSLGQGQFEQFF
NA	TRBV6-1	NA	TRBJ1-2	TGTGCCAGCAGTGAGACTCGGGGCTACACCTTC	CASSETRGYTF
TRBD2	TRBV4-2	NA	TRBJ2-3	TGTGCCAGCAGCCCTTATGGAGCGGGGCACACAGATACGCAGTATTTT	CASSPYGAGHTDTQYF
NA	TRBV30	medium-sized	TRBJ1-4	TGTGCCTGGAGTAGCGACTCAAAACTGTTTTTT	CAWSSDSKLFF
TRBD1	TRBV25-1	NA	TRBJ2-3	TGTGCCAGCAGTGAGGGGCGCAGGGGGCGATCGGATACGCAGTATTTT	CASSEGRRGRSDTQYF
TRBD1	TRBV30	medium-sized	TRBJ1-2	TGTGCCTGGAGTCCCGACAGGGCTGGCGGCTACACCTTC	CAWSPDRAGGYTF
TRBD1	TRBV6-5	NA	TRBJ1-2	TGTGCCAGCAGCCCCGAAGGGGGCCATGGCTACACCTTC	CASSPEGGHGYTF
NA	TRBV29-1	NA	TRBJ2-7	TGCAGCGTTGAAAGCACCTTATCCTACGAGCAGTACTTC	CSVESTLSYEQYF
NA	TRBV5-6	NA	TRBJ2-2	TGTGCCAGCAGCTTGGCCTCCCGGAACACCGGGGAGCTGTTTTTT	CASSLASRNTGELFF
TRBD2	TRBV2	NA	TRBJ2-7	TGTGCCAGCAGGGTACCCGGGACTAGCCTCTACGAGCAGTACTTC	CASRVPGTSLYEQYF
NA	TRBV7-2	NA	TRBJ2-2	TGTGCCAGCAGGGAGGGGAACACCGGGGAGCTGTTTTTT	CASREGNTGELFF
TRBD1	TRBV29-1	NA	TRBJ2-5	TGCAGCGTGCTTCCGGGACAGGGGGCAAAAGAGACCCAGTACTTC	CSVLPGQGAKETQYF
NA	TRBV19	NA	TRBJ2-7	TGTGCCAGTAACGCACGGGGCCTCCCCTACGAGCAGTACTTC	CASNARGLPYEQYF
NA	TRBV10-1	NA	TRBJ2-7	TGCGCCCTCCGACTCTACGAGCAGTACTTC	CALRLYEQYF
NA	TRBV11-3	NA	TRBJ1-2	TGTGCCAGCAGCTCAATTAAGGGCGGGGGTGGCTACACCTTC	CASSSIKGGGGYTF
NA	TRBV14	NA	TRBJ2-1	TGTGCCAGCAGCCCAACACACAATGAGCAGTTCTTC	CASSPTHNEQFF
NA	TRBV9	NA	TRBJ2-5	TGTGCCAGCAGCGAACAGAGCCCGTCAGGGACCCAGTACTTC	CASSEQSPSGTQYF
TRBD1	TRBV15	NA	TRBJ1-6	TGTGCCACCAGCGGACGACAGGGAGGGGGTTCACCCCTCCACTTT	CATSGRQGGGSPLHF
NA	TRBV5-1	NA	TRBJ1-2	TGCGCCAGCAGCTTGGCCGGACAGTACTATGGCTACACCTTC	CASSLAGQYYGYTF
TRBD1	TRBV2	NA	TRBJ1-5	TGTGCCAGCAGTGCTCGACAGGGAGGACAGCCCCAGCATTTT	CASSARQGGQPQHF
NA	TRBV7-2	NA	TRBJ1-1	TGTGCCAGCAGCGAGAGGTGGGGGAACACTGAAGCTTTCTTT	CASSERWGNTEAFF
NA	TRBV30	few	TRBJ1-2	TGTGCCTGGAGAAAAATTCGACAAAGCTATGGCTACACCTTC	CAWRKIRQSYGYTF
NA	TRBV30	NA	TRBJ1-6	TGTGCCTGGAGCGAGCTGCGGAATTCACCCCTCCACTTT	CAWSELRNSPLHF
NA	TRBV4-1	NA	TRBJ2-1	TGTGCCAGCAGCCAGGGGGGTGAGCAGTTCTTC	CASSQGGEQFF
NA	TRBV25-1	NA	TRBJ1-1	TGTGCCAGCAGTGGGGCCGGTGAAGCTTTCTTT	CASSGAGEAFF
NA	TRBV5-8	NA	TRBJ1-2	TGTGCCAGCAGCCCGATAGGGAGGGATGGCTACACCTTC	CASSPIGRDGYTF